These 13 T cell receptor beta chains were sequenced from one sample in a study of blood T cell repertoires in COVID-19. The table came from immunoSEQ multiplex PCR; TCRdb's copy has only in-frame clones and leaves some out. This table has 84,000 or so clones, around four fifths appearing once. Sequenced: peripheral blood. Receptors were obtained from a man in his 70s with acute or convalescent COVID-19.

This clone has more than one count but fewer than ten. The chain uses TRBV6-1 and TRBJ1-1, with D perhaps matching TRBD1 (5 bases). Germline lookup yields CDR1 MNHNS and CDR2 SASEGT. This CDR3 region has 14 residues. Trimming cost V 2 bases and J 1 base, with 8 bases left between them. CDR3 bases: TGTGCCAGCAGTGAACGGACACAGAACACTGAAGCTTTCTTT. Translating it yields CASSERTQNTEAFF.

This clone was recorded a few times. The genes are TRBV27 and TRBJ2-7; 8 bases are shared with TRBD1. The CDR3 runs 16 residues. Trimming cost V 0 bases and J 3 bases; bases outside gene matches: 7. Germline CDR1 reads MNHEY; CDR2 reads SMNVEV (reference sequence). In DNA form, the CDR3 reads TGTGCCAGCAGTTTATCGGGGCAGGGGGCTAGCTACGAGCAGTACTTC. Translating it yields CASSLSGQGASYEQYF.

V and J are TRBV12-1 and TRBJ1-2; the table's D gene call, TRBD1, was not cross checked with the DNA. TRBV12-1 is annotated as a pseudogene. This CDR3 contains 15 residues. The CDR3 spells CASSFGGQGAAGYTF. The CDR3 DNA reads TGTGCCAGCAGCTTTGGGGGACAGGGGGCGGCTGGCTACACCTTC.

CDR3 sequence (DNA): TGTGCCAGCAGCTCCGGGTTTTCTGGAAACACCATATATTTT. It specifies CASSSGFSGNTIYF. The rearrangement joins TRBV11-2 to TRBJ1-3; D unclear. CDR3 length equals 14 residues. Per germline, CDR1 SGHAT and CDR2 FQNNGV. Trimming removed 4 bases at V and 1 base at J, with 8 bases between.

This chain links TRBV2 with TRBJ1-5; D gene uncertain. V lost 6 bases and J 2 bases, leaving 8 bases between the germline ends. The CDR3 totals 13 residues. Germline-derived CDR1 and CDR2 are SNHLY and FYNNEI. The CDR3 coding sequence is TGTGCCAGCAGAAGACTGGGCAATCAGCCCCAGCATTTT. Amino acid sequence: CASRRLGNQPQHF.

This rearrangement joins TRBV5-6 to TRBJ2-2; D may be TRBD1 (6 bases). The length of the CDR3 is 14 residues. V shed 4 bases and J shed 4 bases, with 11 bases lying between them. In germline, CDR1 is SGHDT, CDR2 YYEEEE. CDR3 nucleotides: TGTGCCAGCAGCCCTACAGGGCGCACCGGGGAGCTGTTTTTT. Translated, it gives CASSPTGRTGELFF.

The chain employs TRBV9 and TRBJ2-2, with 10 positions matching TRBD1. CDR1 is SGDLS, CDR2 YYNGEE, per germline. With V trimmed by 0 bases and J by 2 bases, 4 bases remained unmatched. This CDR3 region has 17 residues. The CDR3 nucleotides read TGTGCCAGCAGCGTAGCTGTGACAGGGGGCAACACCGGGGAGCTGTTTTTT. Translated, it gives CASSVAVTGGNTGELFF.

The chain uses TRBV7-2 and TRBJ1-6; D is ambiguous. The CDR3 is made up of 16 amino acids. The germline V and J ends were trimmed by 2 bases and 0 bases, with 8 bases remaining between them. CDR1 and CDR2 from the germline V gene are SGHTA and FQGNSA. The CDR3 DNA follows: TGTGCCAGCAGCTTAAGGTGGAGCTCCTATAATTCACCCCTCCACTTT. The encoded protein is CASSLRWSSYNSPLHF.

This clone showed up just a few times. The chain couples TRBV7-3 to TRBJ2-2; TRBD2 matches at 9 bases. Germline V lookup: CDR1 SGHTA, CDR2 FQGTGA. The CDR3 totals 17 residues. V shed 5 bases, J shed 4 bases, and the junction held 11 bases outside the gene matches. CDR3 sequence: CASSPLAGGGATGELFF. The CDR3 bases are TGTGCCAGCAGCCCCTTAGCGGGCGGGGGGGCCACCGGGGAGCTGTTTTTT.

The chain couples TRBV11-2 to TRBJ1-1; D remains unclear. Germline V gene lookup returns CDR1 SGHAT and CDR2 FQNNGV. The CDR3 extends over 15 amino acids. V lost 5 bases, J lost 4 bases, and 17 bases lay in between. CDR3 sequence: CASSPRRVSGTEAFF. CDR3 in DNA: TGTGCCAGCAGCCCGAGGAGGGTTTCGGGCACTGAAGCTTTCTTT.

This clone was detected only a few times. The V and J genes are TRBV6-6 and TRBJ1-5, with 7 bases that match TRBD1. V was clipped by 6 bases and J by 5 bases; unmatched bases: 10. Per the germline V gene, CDR1 is MNHNY and CDR2 is SVGAGI (reference sequence). The CDR3 consists of 15 residues. CDR3 bases: TGTGCCAGCAGCCAGACAGGGCTTGAATATCAGCCCCAGCATTTT. It encodes CASSQTGLEYQPQHF.

The rearrangement links TRBV9 to TRBJ1-4, with D tentatively TRBD1 (5 bases). V lost 4 bases, J lost 8 bases, and 18 bases lay in between. Germline loops: CDR1 SGDLS, CDR2 YYNGEE. The CDR3 covers 15 residues. The CDR3 reads CASSSTDSLREKLFF. In nucleotides, the CDR3 is TGTGCCAGCAGCTCAACTGACAGTCTCCGCGAAAAACTGTTTTTT.

This clone has more than one count but fewer than ten. V and J are TRBV19 and TRBJ2-7; 11 nucleotides match TRBD2. The CDR3 contains 14 residues. Looked up from germline, CDR1 is LNHDA and CDR2 is SQIVND (reference sequence). V gave up 5 bases and J gave up 6 bases; unmatched junction bases: 6. The CDR3 region is CASSPLAGDSEQYF. The DNA of the CDR3 is TGTGCCAGTAGTCCACTAGCGGGGGACTCCGAGCAGTACTTC.